Listed below are T cell receptor beta chains from one sample, sequenced in a study of regulatory T cells in long-lasting Graves disease. MiXCR, applied by TCRdb to the multiplex PCR reads, yields one record per CDR3 protein. The repertoire holds about 400,000 distinct CDR3 sequences, with about 16% as singletons. The sequencing here drew on peripheral blood mononuclear cells (PBMCs), taken at new diagnosis, from a patient treated with antithyroid drugs. These receptors were taken from a female donor with Graves disease. The CDR3 runs from the conserved cysteine through the conserved F or W. A D gene is named only where the DNA matches it firmly. The size entry is marked missing in some rows and otherwise reads once, few, many or a size class.

D: TRBD1
V: TRBV18
J: TRBJ1-5
size: few
DNA: TGTGCCAGCTCACCCATAGGGACAGCTAATCAGCCCCAGCATTTT
CDR3: CASSPIGTANQPQHF

D: TRBD1
V: TRBV12-5
J: TRBJ1-5
size: many
DNA: TGTGCTAGTGGGGATGCGGGACAGGGAGCCCTGGTGCCCCAGCATTTT
CDR3: CASGDAGQGALVPQHF

D: TRBD1
V: TRBV19
J: TRBJ1-5
size: few
DNA: TGTGCCAGTAGTACCCTCCGGGGACAGAGCAATCAGCCCCAGCATTTT
CDR3: CASSTLRGQSNQPQHF

D: .
V: TRBV13
J: TRBJ2-5
size: many
DNA: TGTGCCAGCAGCTTAACATACGGGCAGGAAGAGACCCAGTACTTC
CDR3: CASSLTYGQEETQYF

D: .
V: TRBV19
J: TRBJ2-2
size: many
DNA: TGTGCCAGTAGTATCGGAGTCGGAGGCACTACCGGGGAGCTGTTTTTT
CDR3: CASSIGVGGTTGELFF

D: TRBD1
V: TRBV6-1
J: TRBJ2-7
size: many
DNA: TGTGCCAGCAAAAACCGGGACAGGGACTACGAGCAGTACTTC
CDR3: CASKNRDRDYEQYF

D: TRBD1
V: TRBV5-4
J: TRBJ1-2
size: .
DNA: TGTGCCAGCAGGCATGGGACAGGGAGCCCCTATGGCTACACCTTC
CDR3: CASRHGTGSPYGYTF

D: .
V: TRBV12-3/TRBV12-4
J: TRBJ2-7
size: many
DNA: TGTGCCAGCAGACCAACAGGGCGCTACGAGCAGTACTTC
CDR3: CASRPTGRYEQYF

D: .
V: TRBV6-1
J: TRBJ1-5
size: many
DNA: TGTGCCAGCAGTAAACTGCCCGAGCCCCAGCCCCAGCATTTT
CDR3: CASSKLPEPQPQHF

D: TRBD1
V: TRBV2
J: TRBJ1-1
size: .
DNA: TGTGCCAGCAGTGGCCAAGGGGGCCGGACTGAAGCTTTCTTT
CDR3: CASSGQGGRTEAFF

D: .
V: TRBV5-1
J: TRBJ2-6
size: .
DNA: TGCGCCAGCTTTGGCTCTGGGGCCAACGTCCTGACTTTC
CDR3: CASFGSGANVLTF

D: TRBD1
V: TRBV19
J: TRBJ2-1
size: .
DNA: TGTGCCAGTAGTCCGGGACAGGGGGAAGGCTCCTACAATGAGCAGTTCTTC
CDR3: CASSPGQGEGSYNEQFF

D: TRBD1
V: TRBV10-3
J: TRBJ2-1
size: many
DNA: TGTGCCATCAGGGGGGCGGACAGGGGGCAATATGAGCAGTTCTTC
CDR3: CAIRGADRGQYEQFF

D: .
V: TRBV24-1
J: TRBJ2-1
size: many
DNA: TGTGCCACCAGTGATTTGGAGGGACATGGCAACAATGAGCAGTTCTTC
CDR3: CATSDLEGHGNNEQFF